Below, 2 T cell receptor beta chains from the same sample are listed, as sequenced in a study of shared clonotypes between healthy human individuals. CD45RO-negative cells were positively selected for CCR7, leaving out terminally differentiated effector memory CD45RA+ cells. Produced via immunoSEQ multiplex PCR; TCRdb's table is partial and in-frame only. The sample holds hundreds of thousands of clones, approximately 96% seen once. Sequencing input: naive CD8+ T cells sorted from blood. Every receptor here comes from a young woman in good health.

A single count supports this clone. The gene calls are TRBV6-5 and TRBJ2-7, with D tentatively TRBD2 (5 bases). This CDR3 region has 13 residues. Germline loops: CDR1 MNHEY, CDR2 SVGAGI. Trimming took 7 bases from V and 5 from J, leaving 15 bases between them. In DNA form, the CDR3 reads TGTGCCAGCAACCCTCCGGGGTTCAACGAGCAGTACTTC. It codes for CASNPPGFNEQYF.

Worth noting for this clone: This CDR3 is also generated by other DNA sequences in the sample. The chain has TRBV28 and TRBJ2-1, with TRBD1 as a possible D gene (6 bases). With 5 bases removed from V and 5 bases from J, the gap between germline ends came to 10 bases. Germline V gene data show CDR1 as MDHEN and CDR2 as SYDVKM. The CDR3 consists of 13 residues. CDR3 amino acids: CASSLGTNNEQFF. CDR3 DNA: TGTGCCAGCAGTCTGGGGACAAACAATGAGCAGTTCTTC.